The rows below give T cell receptor beta chains drawn from one sample of a study of blood T cell repertoires in COVID-19. Produced via immunoSEQ multiplex PCR; TCRdb's table is partial and in-frame only. The data show approximately 280,000 clones, around 80% seen once. Sequenced input: PBMCs or T cells enriched from blood (not recorded which). The receptor set was obtained from a man aged 35 to 55 who had been exposed to COVID-19. CDR3s include the opening cysteine and the closing phenylalanine or tryptophan. The order of the fields is J gene, clone size, D gene, CDR3 length, V gene, CDR3 protein, CDR3 DNA. D genes are given only for firm matches. Size is omitted from some rows. Given values are once, few, many or a class for expanded clones.

TRBJ1-4	few	.	15	TRBV5-1	CASSLEGEGNEKLFF	TGCGCCAGCAGCTTGGAGGGCGAGGGTAATGAAAAACTGTTTTTT
TRBJ2-2	.	.	15	TRBV4-2	CASSPAPRSAGELFF	TGTGCCAGCAGCCCAGCCCCGAGGAGCGCCGGGGAGCTGTTTTTT
TRBJ1-6	.	.	14	TRBV5-1	CASSLGGGFSPLHF	TGCGCCAGCAGCTTGGGGGGGGGCTTTTCACCCCTCCACTTT
TRBJ2-5	.	TRBD2	16	TRBV12-5	CASGSRTSGSQETQYF	TGTGCTAGTGGTTCACGGACTAGCGGGAGCCAAGAGACCCAGTACTTC
TRBJ1-1	.	.	14	TRBV3-1/TRBV3-2	CASSQAEKNTEAFF	TGTGCCAGCAGCCAAGCGGAGAAGAACACTGAAGCTTTCTTT
TRBJ2-5	.	TRBD1	13	TRBV7-9	CASSPEPGGTQYF	TGTGCCAGCAGCCCGGAGCCAGGGGGGACCCAGTACTTC
TRBJ2-2	few	.	14	TRBV15	CATSTRWFAGELFF	TGTGCCACCTCTACTAGATGGTTCGCCGGGGAGCTGTTTTTT
TRBJ2-7	.	.	14	TRBV5-1	CASSLGDKAYEQYF	TGCGCCAGCAGCTTGGGGGACAAAGCCTACGAGCAGTACTTC
TRBJ2-7	few	TRBD2	17	TRBV27	CASSLIGRASGTYEQYF	TGTGCCAGCAGTTTAATTGGTCGGGCTAGCGGCACCTACGAGCAGTACTTC
TRBJ1-6	once	TRBD1	14	TRBV7-3	CASQRTGGSSPLHF	TGTGCCAGCCAACGGACAGGGGGTAGTTCACCCCTCCACTTT
TRBJ1-1	.	TRBD1	14	TRBV6-5	CASSFSSGQAKAFF	TGTGCCAGCAGTTTTTCCTCGGGACAGGCGAAAGCTTTCTTT
TRBJ1-1	.	.	11	TRBV29-1	CSVQGNTEAFF	TGCAGCGTGCAGGGGAACACTGAAGCTTTCTTT
TRBJ2-1	few	.	14	TRBV9	CASSVVAAYNEQFF	TGTGCCAGCAGCGTGGTAGCGGCCTACAATGAGCAGTTCTTC
TRBJ2-3	.	.	14	TRBV19	CASSRLARTDTQYF	TGTGCCAGTTCCAGACTGGCCCGCACAGATACGCAGTATTTT
TRBJ1-2	.	TRBD1	15	TRBV27	CASSSTPGQSYGYTF	TGTGCCAGCAGTTCAACCCCGGGACAGTCCTATGGCTACACCTTC
TRBJ1-6	.	TRBD1	16	TRBV3-1/TRBV3-2	CASSQDLGQGGSPLHF	TGTGCCAGCAGCCAAGATTTAGGACAGGGCGGTTCACCCCTCCACTTT
TRBJ1-2	.	TRBD1	15	TRBV5-1	CASSETGQALTGYTF	TGCGCCAGCAGTGAAACAGGACAGGCCCTTACCGGCTACACCTTC
TRBJ1-1	many	.	17	TRBV18	CASSGGRRRDLNTEAFF	TGTGCCAGCTCCGGAGGACGACGACGAGACCTGAACACTGAAGCTTTCTTT
TRBJ1-2	.	TRBD1	15	TRBV2	CASRADRERVYGYTF	TGTGCCAGCAGGGCAGACAGGGAGAGGGTTTATGGCTACACCTTC
TRBJ2-1	.	.	14	TRBV4-2	CASSQDYGGNEQFF	TGTGCCAGCAGCCAAGATTACGGGGGTAATGAGCAGTTCTTC
TRBJ2-7	once	.	15	TRBV6-5	CASSYGLDSNYEQYF	TGTGCCAGCAGTTACGGTCTGGACAGTAACTACGAGCAGTACTTC
TRBJ2-2	few	.	16	TRBV14	CASSQLWGPSEGELFF	TGTGCCAGCAGCCAATTGTGGGGGCCGTCCGAGGGGGAGCTGTTTTTT
TRBJ1-4	.	TRBD1	14	TRBV5-4	CASSLRQGGEKLFF	TGTGCCAGCAGCTTGAGGCAGGGGGGAGAAAAACTGTTTTTT
TRBJ2-7	.	TRBD2	14	TRBV3-1/TRBV3-2	CASSTGTSSYEQYF	TGTGCCAGCAGCACCGGGACTAGCTCCTACGAGCAGTACTTC
TRBJ2-2	.	TRBD1	14	TRBV10-3	CAITGTGMTGELFF	TGTGCCATCACCGGGACAGGGATGACCGGGGAGCTGTTTTTT
TRBJ2-3	.	TRBD2	14	TRBV4-2	CASQTSGSIDTQYF	TGTGCCAGCCAGACTAGCGGGAGTATAGATACGCAGTATTTT
TRBJ2-7	.	.	14	TRBV5-6	CASIGRGEGNEQYF	TGTGCCAGCATTGGACGCGGAGAGGGCAACGAGCAGTACTTC
TRBJ1-4	.	.	14	TRBV5-1	CASRPQVSNEKLFF	TGCGCCAGCAGACCACAGGTATCAAATGAAAAACTGTTTTTT
TRBJ1-2	.	.	13	TRBV6-5	CASVLGGSYGYTF	TGTGCCAGCGTTTTAGGAGGCTCCTATGGCTACACCTTC
TRBJ1-1	.	TRBD1	12	TRBV5-6	CASSLGTGEAFF	TGTGCCAGCAGCTTGGGGACAGGTGAAGCTTTCTTT
TRBJ2-3	.	.	16	TRBV27	CASSLYSATGRDTQYF	TGTGCCAGCAGTTTATACTCAGCGACCGGTCGAGATACGCAGTATTTT
TRBJ1-2	once	TRBD1	16	TRBV5-4	CASSAGQGLLAGGYTF	TGTGCCAGCAGCGCCGGACAGGGTCTCCTCGCGGGTGGCTACACCTTC
TRBJ1-2	.	TRBD1	14	TRBV5-1	CASSWGQTNYGYTF	TGCGCCAGCAGCTGGGGACAGACGAACTATGGCTACACCTTC
TRBJ1-3	.	.	14	TRBV19	CASSPQASGNTIYF	TGTGCCAGTAGTCCCCAGGCTTCTGGAAACACCATATATTTT
TRBJ2-1	many	.	13	TRBV11-3	CASTQNQANEQFF	TGTGCCAGCACCCAAAACCAGGCTAATGAGCAGTTCTTC
TRBJ2-1	.	TRBD2	15	TRBV6-5	CASSSSGRVRNEQFF	TGTGCCAGCAGTTCCAGCGGGAGGGTCAGGAATGAGCAGTTCTTC
TRBJ2-7	.	TRBD2	16	TRBV3-1/TRBV3-2	CASSQQAGTSPYEQYF	TGTGCCAGCAGCCAACAAGCGGGAACCTCCCCCTACGAGCAGTACTTC
TRBJ2-3	.	TRBD2	15	TRBV7-2	CASSFSGSFSDTQYF	TGTGCCAGCAGCTTTAGCGGGAGTTTTTCAGATACGCAGTATTTT
TRBJ2-2	few	TRBD2	14	TRBV10-2	CASRWLAEAGELFF	TGCGCCAGCAGGTGGCTAGCGGAGGCCGGGGAGCTGTTTTTT
TRBJ1-1	.	.	13	TRBV2	CASTREKNTEAFF	TGTGCCAGCACCAGGGAAAAGAACACTGAAGCTTTCTTT
TRBJ2-1	.	.	15	TRBV19	CASRPRGGIYNEQFF	TGTGCCAGTAGACCCCGAGGGGGTATCTACAATGAGCAGTTCTTC
TRBJ1-2	few	.	13	TRBV5-8	CASSRGSFYGYTF	TGTGCCAGCAGCAGGGGGAGTTTCTATGGCTACACCTTC
TRBJ2-2	many	.	13	TRBV10-1	CASSPRLTGELFF	TGCGCCAGCAGTCCGAGGTTGACCGGGGAGCTGTTTTTT
TRBJ2-1	.	TRBD2	16	TRBV6-1	CASSERGTSGYNEQFF	TGTGCCAGCAGTGAAAGGGGGACTAGCGGTTACAATGAGCAGTTCTTC
TRBJ2-7	few	TRBD1	14	TRBV10-1	CASSAGTGTNEQYF	TGCGCCAGCAGCGCCGGGACAGGGACAAACGAGCAGTACTTC
TRBJ1-1	once	.	16	TRBV5-8	CASNPLGGKMNTEAFF	TGTGCCAGCAACCCCCTTGGAGGAAAAATGAACACTGAAGCTTTCTTT
TRBJ2-7	.	.	12	TRBV20-1	CSASAQAYEQYF	TGCAGTGCTAGTGCCCAGGCCTACGAGCAGTACTTC
TRBJ2-1	once	TRBD2	15	TRBV10-2	CASWEVAGGNNEQFF	TGCGCCAGCTGGGAGGTGGCGGGAGGGAACAATGAGCAGTTCTTC
TRBJ2-1	.	TRBD1	13	TRBV3-1/TRBV3-2	CASSQTGGGEQFF	TGTGCCAGCAGCCAAACAGGGGGTGGTGAGCAGTTCTTC
TRBJ2-7	.	.	10	TRBV10-2	CASAGYEQYF	TGCGCCAGCGCAGGCTACGAGCAGTACTTC
TRBJ1-1	.	.	13	TRBV7-9	CASSLSGITEAFF	TGTGCCAGCAGCTTATCCGGGATCACTGAAGCTTTCTTT